This is a list of T cell receptor beta chains from one sample in a study of T cell repertoires in cytomegalovirus infection. Antigens for these TCRs are unknown. Using its own MiXCR run on the reads, TCRdb lists one record per CDR3 protein. The data contain about 890,000 distinct CDR3 sequences, around a third of them singletons. Sequencing was performed on cultured CD8+ T cells from PBMCs, taken from culture after CMV antigen stimulation. The source of these receptors is a human donor in good health (CMV status not recorded). Some clones in this sample may be carry-over from other donors' samples. CDR3s include the opening cysteine and the closing phenylalanine or tryptophan. D genes are given only for firm matches. A clone size is listed for some rows: how often the clone was seen (once, few, many), or a class if it is expanded.

TRBV27	TRBJ2-2	.	.	CASSYRSGASGELFF	TGTGCCAGCAGTTACCGTTCGGGGGCGTCCGGGGAGCTGTTTTTT
TRBV12-3/TRBV12-4	TRBJ1-2	.	.	CASSSTRTGVYGYTF	TGTGCCAGCAGTTCCACTCGGACTGGAGTCTATGGCTACACCTTC
TRBV14	TRBJ1-1	.	.	CASSPYSSGATEAFF	TGTGCCAGCAGCCCATATTCGTCAGGGGCCACTGAAGCTTTCTTT
TRBV29-1	TRBJ2-1	few	.	CSVEGLSGDNEQFF	TGCAGCGTTGAAGGGTTATCAGGGGACAATGAGCAGTTCTTC
TRBV5-6	TRBJ1-5	.	.	CASSPGAYNQPQHF	TGTGCCAGCAGCCCCGGGGCCTACAATCAGCCCCAGCATTTT
TRBV15	TRBJ2-6	.	TRBD1	CATSRDRAGANVLTF	TGTGCCACCAGCAGGGACAGGGCTGGGGCCAACGTCCTGACTTTC
TRBV12-3/TRBV12-4	TRBJ2-5	.	.	CASRDLYQETQYF	TGTGCCAGCAGGGACTTGTACCAAGAGACCCAGTACTTC
TRBV4-3	TRBJ2-3	many	.	CASSQEWGADTQYF	TGCGCCAGCAGCCAAGAATGGGGGGCAGATACGCAGTATTTT
TRBV6-5	TRBJ2-7	few	TRBD1	CASSYVRDRGDEQYF	TGTGCCAGCAGTTACGTCCGGGACAGGGGTGATGAGCAGTACTTC
TRBV19	TRBJ1-1	.	TRBD1	CASSIVQDRRNTEAFF	TGTGCCAGTAGTATAGTCCAGGACAGGAGGAACACTGAAGCTTTCTTT
TRBV5-5	TRBJ1-6	few	.	CASSTGVGSYNSPLHF	TGTGCCAGCAGCACTGGGGTGGGCTCCTATAATTCACCCCTCCACTTT
TRBV12-5	TRBJ2-2	.	.	CASAKEAKTNTGELFF	TGTGCTAGTGCCAAGGAAGCAAAGACGAACACCGGGGAGCTGTTTTTT
TRBV7-6	TRBJ2-3	few	TRBD2	CVSCSGVTDTQYF	TGTGTCAGCTGTAGCGGGGTCACAGATACGCAGTATTTT
TRBV2	TRBJ2-2	few	.	CAIQAVFGGELFF	TGTGCCATTCAGGCGGTTTTCGGCGGGGAGCTGTTTTTT
TRBV27	TRBJ2-5	.	TRBD2	CASSLWSSGEKTQYF	TGTGCCAGCAGTTTATGGTCTAGCGGGGAGAAGACCCAGTACTTC
TRBV10-3	TRBJ1-5	.	.	CAISDPGAREGALQPQHF	TGTGCCATCAGTGACCCGGGGGCAAGGGAAGGGGCGCTTCAGCCCCAGCATTTT
TRBV27	TRBJ1-2	few	TRBD1	CASSLDGTGRYTF	TGTGCCAGCAGTTTAGACGGGACAGGCCGATACACCTTC
TRBV12-3/TRBV12-4	TRBJ2-1	.	TRBD2	CASSRGTSGNEQFF	TGTGCCAGCAGCCGCGGGACTAGCGGTAATGAGCAGTTCTTC
TRBV12-3/TRBV12-4	TRBJ2-5	.	TRBD2	CASSLASLAGHQETQYF	TGTGCCAGCAGTTTAGCGTCACTAGCGGGGCACCAAGAGACCCAGTACTTC
TRBV7-9	TRBJ1-2	.	TRBD1	CASSLDRGHTF	TGTGCCAGCAGCTTAGACAGGGGGCACACCTTC
TRBV9	TRBJ1-1	.	.	CASSVAGVVNTEAFF	TGTGCCAGCAGCGTAGCGGGTGTTGTTAACACTGAAGCTTTCTTT
TRBV6-1	TRBJ2-5	.	TRBD1	CASSEEEQGAGETQYF	TGTGCCAGCAGTGAAGAGGAGCAGGGGGCCGGAGAGACCCAGTACTTC
TRBV6-5	TRBJ1-6	.	TRBD1	CASSYSDRGTLHF	TGTGCCAGCAGTTACTCTGACAGGGGAACCCTCCACTTT
TRBV12-3/TRBV12-4	TRBJ1-5	.	.	CASSGVSGGQPQHF	TGTGCCAGCAGTGGAGTCAGTGGAGGTCAGCCCCAGCATTTT
TRBV9	TRBJ2-3	.	.	CASSVQITGTDTQYF	TGTGCCAGCAGCGTACAGATTACAGGGACAGATACGCAGTATTTT
TRBV6-5	TRBJ2-3	.	.	CASRHLLGGSTDTQYF	TGTGCCAGCAGACACCTTCTAGGGGGGAGCACAGATACGCAGTATTTT
TRBV20-1	TRBJ2-7	.	.	CSATDRDGAGYEQYF	TGCAGTGCTACGGACCGGGACGGAGCTGGCTACGAGCAGTACTTC
TRBV28	TRBJ2-3	few	TRBD2	CASSTGLAGGASTDTQYF	TGTGCCAGCAGTACCGGACTAGCGGGGGGGGCTTCCACAGATACGCAGTATTTT
TRBV7-2	TRBJ2-5	many	TRBD2	CASSLGDPSGGTPQETQYF	TGTGCCAGCAGCTTAGGTGACCCTAGCGGGGGGACCCCACAAGAGACCCAGTACTTC
TRBV6-6	TRBJ2-3	many	.	CASSYSWGIIGEDTQYF	TGTGCCAGCAGTTACTCTTGGGGTATTATAGGGGAGGATACGCAGTATTTT
TRBV7-9	TRBJ1-1	.	TRBD1	CASSLDRAGNTEAFF	TGTGCCAGCAGCCTGGACAGGGCGGGAAACACTGAAGCTTTCTTT
TRBV10-3	TRBJ2-3	once	TRBD2	CATQLPWTSGGEGGRGTQYF	TGTGCCACCCAGCTCCCATGGACTAGCGGGGGGGAAGGAGGTAGGGGTACGCAGTATTTT
TRBV20-1	TRBJ1-1	.	TRBD1	CSAGTGSNTEAFF	TGCAGTGCTGGGACAGGGTCCAACACTGAAGCTTTCTTT
TRBV20-1	TRBJ1-6	.	.	CSARGTRDTSSPLHF	TGCAGTGCTAGGGGTACCCGGGACACGAGTTCACCCCTCCACTTT
TRBV14	TRBJ2-1	.	.	CASSQGDFYNEQFF	TGTGCCAGCAGCCAAGGAGACTTCTATAATGAGCAGTTCTTC
TRBV5-6	TRBJ1-2	.	.	CASSLDLEGLGYTF	TGTGCCAGCAGCTTGGACCTGGAGGGTCTTGGCTACACCTTC
TRBV20-1	TRBJ1-5	.	TRBD1	CSAFDRAQSNQPQHF	TGCAGTGCTTTTGACAGGGCGCAAAGCAATCAGCCCCAGCATTTT
TRBV12-3/TRBV12-4	TRBJ2-7	many	.	CASSFSSGSSDYEQYF	TGTGCCAGCAGTTTCTCCTCCGGATCCTCAGACTACGAGCAGTACTTC
TRBV12-3/TRBV12-4	TRBJ1-1	few	.	CANRLLTENTEAFF	TGTGCCAACCGGCTCCTGACAGAGAACACTGAAGCTTTCTTT
TRBV11-2	TRBJ2-5	few	.	CASSLDPGVETQYF	TGTGCCAGCAGCTTAGATCCAGGGGTCGAGACCCAGTACTTC
TRBV6-5	TRBJ1-5	few	TRBD1	CASSPGQGLYQPQHF	TGTGCCAGCAGTCCGGGACAGGGGTTGTATCAGCCCCAGCATTTT
TRBV12-3/TRBV12-4	TRBJ1-2	few	.	CASSPGVLGYTF	TGTGCCAGCAGTCCAGGGGTGCTGGGCTACACCTTC
TRBV5-5	TRBJ1-1	few	.	CASILHPNTEAFF	TGTGCCAGCATCCTGCATCCGAACACTGAAGCTTTCTTT
TRBV7-9	TRBJ2-3	.	TRBD2	CASSLANNPAGTTDTQYF	TGTGCCAGCAGCTTAGCGAATAACCCAGCGGGAACCACAGATACGCAGTATTTT
TRBV19	TRBJ1-1	.	.	CASSLGGTPNEAFF	TGTGCCAGTAGCTTGGGGGGGACGCCTAATGAAGCTTTCTTT
TRBV7-2	TRBJ1-5	many	.	CASSPSNQPQHF	TGTGCCAGCAGCCCCAGCAATCAGCCCCAGCATTTT
TRBV6-2/TRBV6-3	TRBJ2-7	.	.	CASSYTGEQYF	TGTGCCAGCAGTTACACGGGCGAGCAGTACTTC
TRBV7-6	TRBJ2-3	many	TRBD2	CASSASSGGAGDTQYF	TGTGCCAGCAGCGCTTCTAGCGGGGGGGCCGGAGATACGCAGTATTTT
TRBV5-1	TRBJ2-1	.	TRBD2	CASSYLAGGTYNEQFF	TGCGCCAGCAGCTACCTAGCGGGGGGGACATACAATGAGCAGTTCTTC
TRBV27	TRBJ2-1	few	.	CASSLSSQVEQFF	TGTGCCAGCAGTTTATCGTCACAGGTGGAGCAGTTCTTC
TRBV7-8	TRBJ2-1	few	TRBD2	CASNPPTSGYNEQFF	TGTGCCAGCAACCCCCCCACTAGCGGTTACAATGAGCAGTTCTTC
TRBV5-4	TRBJ1-2	few	.	CASSLKIGSNYGYTF	TGTGCCAGCAGCTTGAAAATAGGGTCTAACTATGGCTACACCTTC
TRBV19	TRBJ1-6	few	TRBD1	CASSPHGPRDRVYNSPLHF	TGTGCCAGTAGTCCCCACGGCCCCCGGGACAGGGTGTATAATTCACCCCTCCACTTT
TRBV6-2/TRBV6-3	TRBJ1-2	few	.	CASSGLGYGYTF	TGTGCCAGCAGTGGACTGGGCTATGGCTACACCTTC
TRBV11-2	TRBJ2-2	few	.	CASSSYRELAGELFF	TGTGCCAGCAGCTCGTACAGGGAGCTCGCCGGGGAGCTGTTTTTT
TRBV7-9	TRBJ2-3	.	TRBD2	CASSSRLAGGSADTQYF	TGTGCCAGCAGCTCACGACTAGCGGGGGGGTCCGCAGATACGCAGTATTTT
TRBV29-1	TRBJ1-1	few	.	CSVDPRREAFF	TGCAGCGTTGACCCCAGGAGGGAAGCTTTCTTT